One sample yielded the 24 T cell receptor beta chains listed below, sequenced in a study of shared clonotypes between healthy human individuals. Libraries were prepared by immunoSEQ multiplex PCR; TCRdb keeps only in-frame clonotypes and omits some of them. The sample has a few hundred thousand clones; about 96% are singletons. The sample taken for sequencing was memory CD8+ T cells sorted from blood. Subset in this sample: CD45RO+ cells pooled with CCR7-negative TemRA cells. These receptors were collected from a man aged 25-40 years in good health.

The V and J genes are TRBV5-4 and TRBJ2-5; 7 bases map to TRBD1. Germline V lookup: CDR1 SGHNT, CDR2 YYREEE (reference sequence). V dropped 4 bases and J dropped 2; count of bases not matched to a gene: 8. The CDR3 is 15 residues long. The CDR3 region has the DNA TGTGCCAGCAGCGCCCCGGGACAGTCTCAAGAGACCCAGTACTTC. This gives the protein CASSAPGQSQETQYF.

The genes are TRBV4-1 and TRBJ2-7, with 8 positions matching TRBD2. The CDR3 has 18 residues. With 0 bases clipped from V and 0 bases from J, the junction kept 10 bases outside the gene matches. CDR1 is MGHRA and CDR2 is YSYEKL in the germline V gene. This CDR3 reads CASSQEGLAGRGSYEQYF. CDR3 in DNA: TGCGCCAGCAGCCAAGAGGGCCTAGCGGGTAGGGGCTCCTACGAGCAGTACTTC.

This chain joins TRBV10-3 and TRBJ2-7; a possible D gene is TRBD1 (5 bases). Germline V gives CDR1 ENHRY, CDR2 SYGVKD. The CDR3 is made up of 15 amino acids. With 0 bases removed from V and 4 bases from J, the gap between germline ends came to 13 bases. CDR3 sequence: CAISESSGWFYEQYF. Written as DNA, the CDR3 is TGTGCCATCAGTGAGTCCTCAGGGTGGTTTTACGAGCAGTACTTC.

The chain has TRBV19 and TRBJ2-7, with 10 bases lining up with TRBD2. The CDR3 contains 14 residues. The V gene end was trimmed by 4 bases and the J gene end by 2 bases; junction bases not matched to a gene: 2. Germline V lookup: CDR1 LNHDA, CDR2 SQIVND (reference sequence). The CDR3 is CASSKTSGPYEQYF. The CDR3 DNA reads TGTGCCAGTAGTAAGACTAGCGGGCCCTACGAGCAGTACTTC.

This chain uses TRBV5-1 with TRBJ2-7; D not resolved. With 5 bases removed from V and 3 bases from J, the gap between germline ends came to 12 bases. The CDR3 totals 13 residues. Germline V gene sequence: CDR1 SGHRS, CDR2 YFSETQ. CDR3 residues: CASSLTDFYEQYF. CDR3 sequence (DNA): TGCGCCAGCAGTCTAACCGACTTCTACGAGCAGTACTTC.

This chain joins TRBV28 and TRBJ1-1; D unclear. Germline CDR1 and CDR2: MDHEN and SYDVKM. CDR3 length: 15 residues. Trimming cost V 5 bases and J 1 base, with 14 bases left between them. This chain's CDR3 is CASSPPGHENTEAFF. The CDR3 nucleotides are TGTGCCAGCAGTCCCCCGGGTCATGAGAACACTGAAGCTTTCTTT.

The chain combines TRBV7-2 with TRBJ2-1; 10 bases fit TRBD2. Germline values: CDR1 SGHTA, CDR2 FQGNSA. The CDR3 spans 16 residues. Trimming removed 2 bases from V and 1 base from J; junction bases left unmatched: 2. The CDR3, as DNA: TGTGCCAGCAGCTTACTAGCGGGAGCTTCCTACAATGAGCAGTTCTTC. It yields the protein CASSLLAGASYNEQFF.

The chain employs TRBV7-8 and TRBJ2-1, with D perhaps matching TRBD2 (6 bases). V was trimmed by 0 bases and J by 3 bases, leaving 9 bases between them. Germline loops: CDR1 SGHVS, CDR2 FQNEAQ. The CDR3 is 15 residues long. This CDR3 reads CASSLARDFYNEQFF. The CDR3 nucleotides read TGTGCCAGCAGCTTAGCTCGGGACTTCTACAATGAGCAGTTCTTC.

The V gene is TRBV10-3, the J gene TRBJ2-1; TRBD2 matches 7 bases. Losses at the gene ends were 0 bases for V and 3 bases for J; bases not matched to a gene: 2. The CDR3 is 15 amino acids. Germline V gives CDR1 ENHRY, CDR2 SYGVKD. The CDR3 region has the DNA TGTGCCATCAGTGAGTCCCAGCGGGGCTACAATGAGCAGTTCTTC. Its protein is CAISESQRGYNEQFF.

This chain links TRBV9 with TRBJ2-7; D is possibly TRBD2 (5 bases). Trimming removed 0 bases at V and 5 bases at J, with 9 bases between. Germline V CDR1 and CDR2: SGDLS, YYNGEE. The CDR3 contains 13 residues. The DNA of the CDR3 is TGTGCCAGCAGCGTAGTGTCGGGGAACGAGCAGTACTTC. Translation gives CASSVVSGNEQYF. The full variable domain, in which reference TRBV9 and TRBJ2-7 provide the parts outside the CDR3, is DSGVTQTPKHLITATGQRVTLRCSPRSGDLSVYWYQQSLDQGLQFLIQYYNGEERAKGNILERFSAQQFPDLHSELNLSSLELGDSALYFCASSVVSGNEQYFGPGTRLTVT.

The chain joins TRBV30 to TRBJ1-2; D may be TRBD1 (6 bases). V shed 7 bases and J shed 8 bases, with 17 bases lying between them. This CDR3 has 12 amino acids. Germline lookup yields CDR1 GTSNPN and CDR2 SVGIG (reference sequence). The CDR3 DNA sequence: TGTGCCTCCGCAACAGGGTTCGTGGGCTACACCTTC. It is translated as CASATGFVGYTF.

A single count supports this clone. The CDR3 coding sequence is TGCGCCAGCCCTACGGAGCGGGAATTCCAAGAGACCCAGTACTTC. It yields the protein CASPTEREFQETQYF. J is TRBJ2-5 and V is TRBV10-1, with 7 positions matching TRBD2. The CDR3 sequence is 15 residues long. With V trimmed by 8 bases and J by 1 base, 10 bases remained unmatched. Germline-derived CDR1 and CDR2 are WNHNN and SYGVQD (reference sequence).

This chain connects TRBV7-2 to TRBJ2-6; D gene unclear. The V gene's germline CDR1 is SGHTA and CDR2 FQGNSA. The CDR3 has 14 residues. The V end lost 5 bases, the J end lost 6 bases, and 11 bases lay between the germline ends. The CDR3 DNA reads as TGTGCCAGCAGCCCTACCCGTGAGGCCAACGTCCTGACTTTC. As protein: CASSPTREANVLTF.

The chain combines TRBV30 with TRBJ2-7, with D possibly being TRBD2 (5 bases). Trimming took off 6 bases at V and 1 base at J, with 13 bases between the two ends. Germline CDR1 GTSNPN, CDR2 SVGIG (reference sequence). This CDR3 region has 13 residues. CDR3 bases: TGTGCCTGTGCGGGCGACCGATCCTACGAGCAGTACTTC. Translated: CACAGDRSYEQYF.

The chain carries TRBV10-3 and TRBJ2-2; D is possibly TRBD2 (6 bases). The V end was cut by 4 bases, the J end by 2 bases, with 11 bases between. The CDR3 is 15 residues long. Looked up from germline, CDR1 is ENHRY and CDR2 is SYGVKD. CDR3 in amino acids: CAISAAGFNTGELFF. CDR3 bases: TGTGCCATCAGTGCAGCGGGTTTTAACACCGGGGAGCTGTTTTTT.

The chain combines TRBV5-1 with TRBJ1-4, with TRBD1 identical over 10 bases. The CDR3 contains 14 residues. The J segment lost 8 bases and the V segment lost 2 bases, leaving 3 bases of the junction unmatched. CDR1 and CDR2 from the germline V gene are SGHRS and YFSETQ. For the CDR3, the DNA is TGCGCCAGCAGCTTAGGACAGGGGGGCGAAAAACTGTTTTTT. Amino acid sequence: CASSLGQGGEKLFF.

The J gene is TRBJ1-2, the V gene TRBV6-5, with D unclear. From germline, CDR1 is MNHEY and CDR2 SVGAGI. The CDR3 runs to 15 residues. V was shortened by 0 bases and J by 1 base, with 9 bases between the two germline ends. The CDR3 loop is CASSYSINFNYGYTF. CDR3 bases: TGTGCCAGCAGTTACTCCATCAATTTTAACTATGGCTACACCTTC.

In DNA, the CDR3 is TGTGCCAGCAGTTGGACTAGCGGGAGCCCCGGGGAGCTGTTTTTT. It is translated as CASSWTSGSPGELFF. The V and J genes are TRBV6-5 and TRBJ2-2, with TRBD2 identical over 13 bases. The germline V gene has CDR1 MNHEY and CDR2 SVGAGI. V trimming: 4 bases; J trimming: 6 bases; junction bases outside the gene matches: 2. This CDR3 is built from 15 residues.

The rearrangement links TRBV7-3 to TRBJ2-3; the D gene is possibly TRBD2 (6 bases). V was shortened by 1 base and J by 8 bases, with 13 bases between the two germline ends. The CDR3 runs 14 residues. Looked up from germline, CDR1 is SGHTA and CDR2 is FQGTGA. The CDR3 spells CASSLKGGTPTQYF. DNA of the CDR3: TGTGCCAGCAGCTTAAAAGGAGGGACTCCTACGCAGTATTTT.

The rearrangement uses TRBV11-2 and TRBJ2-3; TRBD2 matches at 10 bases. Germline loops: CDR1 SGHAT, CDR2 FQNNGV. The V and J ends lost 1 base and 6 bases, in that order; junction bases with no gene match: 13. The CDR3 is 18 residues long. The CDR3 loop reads CASSLGAFSGRPVDTQYF. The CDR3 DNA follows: TGTGCCAGCAGCTTAGGGGCCTTTAGCGGGAGGCCGGTGGATACGCAGTATTTT.

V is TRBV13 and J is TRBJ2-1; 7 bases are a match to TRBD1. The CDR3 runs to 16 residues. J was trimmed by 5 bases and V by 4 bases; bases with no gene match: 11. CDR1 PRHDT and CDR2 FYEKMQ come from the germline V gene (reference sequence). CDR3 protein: CASSSPRGQDHNEQFF. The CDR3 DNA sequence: TGTGCCAGCAGCTCCCCGCGAGGACAGGATCACAATGAGCAGTTCTTC.

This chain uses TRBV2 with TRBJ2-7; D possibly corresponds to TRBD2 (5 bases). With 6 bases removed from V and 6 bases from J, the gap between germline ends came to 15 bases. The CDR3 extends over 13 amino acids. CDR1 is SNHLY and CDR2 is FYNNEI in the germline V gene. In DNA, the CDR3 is TGTGCCAGCAGGAGGGAGAGCCCCTCCGAGCAGTACTTC. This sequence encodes CASRRESPSEQYF.

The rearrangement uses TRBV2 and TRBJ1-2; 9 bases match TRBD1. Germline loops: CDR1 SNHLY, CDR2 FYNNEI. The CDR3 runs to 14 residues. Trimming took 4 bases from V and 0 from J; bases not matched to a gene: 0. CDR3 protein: CASSGQGANYGYTF. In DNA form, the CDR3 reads TGTGCCAGCAGTGGACAGGGGGCTAACTATGGCTACACCTTC.

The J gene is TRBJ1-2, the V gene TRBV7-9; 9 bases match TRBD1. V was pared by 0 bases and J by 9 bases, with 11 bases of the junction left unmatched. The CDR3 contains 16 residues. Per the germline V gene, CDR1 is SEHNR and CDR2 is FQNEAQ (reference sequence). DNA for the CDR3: TGTGCCAGCAGCTTAGCGCGGGACAGGGCCACACGGAGCTACACCTTC. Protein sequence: CASSLARDRATRSYTF.